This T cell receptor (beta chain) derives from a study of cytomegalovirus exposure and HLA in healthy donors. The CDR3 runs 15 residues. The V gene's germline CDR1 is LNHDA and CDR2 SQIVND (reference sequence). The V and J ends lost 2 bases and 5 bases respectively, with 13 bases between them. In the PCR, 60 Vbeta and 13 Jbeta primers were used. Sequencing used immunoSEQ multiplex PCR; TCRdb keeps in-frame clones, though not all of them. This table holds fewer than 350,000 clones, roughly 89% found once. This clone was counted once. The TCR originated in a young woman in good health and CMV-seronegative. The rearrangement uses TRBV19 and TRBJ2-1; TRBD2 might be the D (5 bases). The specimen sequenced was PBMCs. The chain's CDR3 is CASSIIGEVDNEQFF. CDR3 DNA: TGTGCCAGTAGTATAATCGGGGAAGTTGACAATGAGCAGTTCTTC.